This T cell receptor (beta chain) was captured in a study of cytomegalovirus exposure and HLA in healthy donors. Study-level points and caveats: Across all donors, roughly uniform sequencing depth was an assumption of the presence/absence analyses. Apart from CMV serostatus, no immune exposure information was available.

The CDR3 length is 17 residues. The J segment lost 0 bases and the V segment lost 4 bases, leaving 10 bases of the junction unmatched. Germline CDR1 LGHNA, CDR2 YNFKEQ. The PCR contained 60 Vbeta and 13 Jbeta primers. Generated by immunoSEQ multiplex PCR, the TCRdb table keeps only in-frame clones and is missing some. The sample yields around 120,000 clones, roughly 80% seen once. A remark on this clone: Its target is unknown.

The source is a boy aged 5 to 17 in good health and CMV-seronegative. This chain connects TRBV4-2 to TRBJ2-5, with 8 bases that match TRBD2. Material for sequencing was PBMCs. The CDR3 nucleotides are TGTGCCAGCAGCCCCTGGGGGGGTAGCGGGAACCAAGAGACCCAGTACTTC. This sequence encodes CASSPWGGSGNQETQYF.